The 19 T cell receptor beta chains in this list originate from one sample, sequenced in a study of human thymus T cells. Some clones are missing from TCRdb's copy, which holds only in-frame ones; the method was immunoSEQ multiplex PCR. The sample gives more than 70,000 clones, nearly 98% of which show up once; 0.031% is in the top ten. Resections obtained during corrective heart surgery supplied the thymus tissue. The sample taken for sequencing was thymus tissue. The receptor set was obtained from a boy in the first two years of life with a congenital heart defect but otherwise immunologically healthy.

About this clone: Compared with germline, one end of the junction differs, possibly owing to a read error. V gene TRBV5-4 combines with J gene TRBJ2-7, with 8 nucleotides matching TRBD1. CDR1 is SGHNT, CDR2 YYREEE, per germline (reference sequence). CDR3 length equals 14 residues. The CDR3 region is CASSLAAGTGSIVF. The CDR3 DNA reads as TGTGCCAGCAGCTTGGCTGCCGGGACAGGTAGTATCGTTTTC.

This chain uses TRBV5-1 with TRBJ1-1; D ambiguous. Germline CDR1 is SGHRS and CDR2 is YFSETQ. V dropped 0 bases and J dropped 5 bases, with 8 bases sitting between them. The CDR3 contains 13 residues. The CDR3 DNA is TGCGCCAGCAGCTTGGGGGATCGAACTGAAGCTTTCTTT. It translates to CASSLGDRTEAFF.

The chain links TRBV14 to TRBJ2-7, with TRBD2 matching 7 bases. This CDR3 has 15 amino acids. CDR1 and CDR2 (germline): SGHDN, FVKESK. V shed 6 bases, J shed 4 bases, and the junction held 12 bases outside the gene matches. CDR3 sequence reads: CASRAWGGKEYEQYF. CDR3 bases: TGTGCCAGCAGGGCCTGGGGGGGTAAGGAATACGAGCAGTACTTC.

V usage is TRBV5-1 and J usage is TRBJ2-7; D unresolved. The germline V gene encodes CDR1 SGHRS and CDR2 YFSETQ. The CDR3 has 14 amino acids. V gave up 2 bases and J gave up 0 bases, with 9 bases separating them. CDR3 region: CASSFSRNSYEQYF. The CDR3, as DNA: TGCGCCAGCAGCTTTTCCAGGAACTCCTACGAGCAGTACTTC. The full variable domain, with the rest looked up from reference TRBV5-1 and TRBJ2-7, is KAGVTQTPRYLIKTRGQQVTLSCSPISGHRSVSWYQQTPGQGLQFLFEYFSETQRNKGNFPGRFSGRQFSNSRSEMNVSTLELGDSALYLCASSFSRNSYEQYFGPGTRLTVT.

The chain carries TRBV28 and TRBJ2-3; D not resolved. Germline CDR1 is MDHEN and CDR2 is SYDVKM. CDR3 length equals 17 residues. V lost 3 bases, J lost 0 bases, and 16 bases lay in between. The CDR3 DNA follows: TGTGCCAGCAGTTTTGGCGGCACCCCTTCTAGCACAGATACGCAGTATTTT. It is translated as CASSFGGTPSSTDTQYF.

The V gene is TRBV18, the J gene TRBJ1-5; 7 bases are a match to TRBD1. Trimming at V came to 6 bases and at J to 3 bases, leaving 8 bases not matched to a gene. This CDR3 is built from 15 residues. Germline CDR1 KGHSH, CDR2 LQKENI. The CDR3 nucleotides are TGTGCCAGCTCCCCCGGACAGGACCTCAATCAGCCCCAGCATTTT. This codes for CASSPGQDLNQPQHF.

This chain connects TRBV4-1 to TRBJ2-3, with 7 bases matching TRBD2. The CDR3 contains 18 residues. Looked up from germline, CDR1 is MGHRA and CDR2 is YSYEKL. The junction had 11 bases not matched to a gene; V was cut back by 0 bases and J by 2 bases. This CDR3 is CASSQDPTLAVYTDTQYF. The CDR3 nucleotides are TGCGCCAGCAGCCAAGATCCCACTCTAGCGGTGTACACAGATACGCAGTATTTT.

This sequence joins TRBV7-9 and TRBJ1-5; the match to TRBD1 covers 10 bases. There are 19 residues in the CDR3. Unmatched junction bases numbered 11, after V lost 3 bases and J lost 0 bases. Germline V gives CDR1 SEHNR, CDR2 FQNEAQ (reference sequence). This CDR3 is CASSFSPGQGSYSNQPQHF. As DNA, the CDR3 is TGTGCCAGCAGCTTTTCGCCGGGACAGGGGTCATATAGCAATCAGCCCCAGCATTTT.

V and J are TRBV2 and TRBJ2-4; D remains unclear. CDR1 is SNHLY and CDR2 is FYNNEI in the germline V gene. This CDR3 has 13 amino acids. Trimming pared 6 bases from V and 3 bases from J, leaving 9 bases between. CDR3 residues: CASRRYGKNIQYF. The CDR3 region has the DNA TGTGCCAGCAGAAGGTATGGCAAAAACATTCAGTACTTC.

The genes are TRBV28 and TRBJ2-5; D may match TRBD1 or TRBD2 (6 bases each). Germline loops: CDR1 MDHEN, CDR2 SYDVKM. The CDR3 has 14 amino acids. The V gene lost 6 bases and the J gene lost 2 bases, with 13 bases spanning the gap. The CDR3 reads CASSLRGQQETQYF. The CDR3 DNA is TGTGCCAGCAGCCTTCGGGGGCAGCAAGAGACCCAGTACTTC.

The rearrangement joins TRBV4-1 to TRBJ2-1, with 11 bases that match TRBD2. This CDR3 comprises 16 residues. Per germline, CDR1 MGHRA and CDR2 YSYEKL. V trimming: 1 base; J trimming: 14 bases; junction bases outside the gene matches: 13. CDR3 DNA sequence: TGCGCCAGCAGCCAAGGGGGGACTAGCGGCACAAAGAGAGAGTTCTTC. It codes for CASSQGGTSGTKREFF.

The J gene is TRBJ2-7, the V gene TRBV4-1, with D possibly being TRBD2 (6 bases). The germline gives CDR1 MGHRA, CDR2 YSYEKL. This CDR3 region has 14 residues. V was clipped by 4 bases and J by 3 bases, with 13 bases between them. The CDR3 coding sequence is TGCGCCAGCAGCCCCCGGGACTCCCTCTACGAGCAGTACTTC. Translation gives CASSPRDSLYEQYF.

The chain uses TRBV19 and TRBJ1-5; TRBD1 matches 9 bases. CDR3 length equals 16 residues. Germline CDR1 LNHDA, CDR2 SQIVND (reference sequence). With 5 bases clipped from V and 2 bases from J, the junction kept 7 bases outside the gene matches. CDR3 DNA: TGTGCCAGTAGTGCCAGGGACAGGGTGGGCAATCAGCCCCAGCATTTT. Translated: CASSARDRVGNQPQHF.

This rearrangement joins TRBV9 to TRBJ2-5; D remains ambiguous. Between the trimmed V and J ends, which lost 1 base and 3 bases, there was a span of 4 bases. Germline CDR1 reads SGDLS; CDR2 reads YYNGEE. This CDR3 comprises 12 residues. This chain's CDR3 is CASSVKEETQYF. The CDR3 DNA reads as TGTGCCAGCAGCGTAAAAGAAGAGACCCAGTACTTC.

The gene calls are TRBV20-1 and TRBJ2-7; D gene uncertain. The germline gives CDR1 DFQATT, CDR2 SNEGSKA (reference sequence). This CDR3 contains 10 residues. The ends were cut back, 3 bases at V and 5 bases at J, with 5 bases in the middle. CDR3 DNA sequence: TGCAGTGCTAGGAAGCACGAGCAGTACTTC. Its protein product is CSARKHEQYF.

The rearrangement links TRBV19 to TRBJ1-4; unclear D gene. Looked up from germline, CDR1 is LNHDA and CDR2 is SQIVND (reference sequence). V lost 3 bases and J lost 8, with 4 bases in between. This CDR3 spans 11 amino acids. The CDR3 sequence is CASSIGEKLFF. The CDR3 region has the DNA TGTGCCAGTAGTATTGGGGAAAAACTGTTTTTT.

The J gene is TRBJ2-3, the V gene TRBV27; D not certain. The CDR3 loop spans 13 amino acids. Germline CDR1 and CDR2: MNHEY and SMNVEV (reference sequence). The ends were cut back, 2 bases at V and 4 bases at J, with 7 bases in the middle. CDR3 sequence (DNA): TGTGCCAGCAGTTTACCGGCCGCAGATACGCAGTATTTT. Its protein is CASSLPAADTQYF.

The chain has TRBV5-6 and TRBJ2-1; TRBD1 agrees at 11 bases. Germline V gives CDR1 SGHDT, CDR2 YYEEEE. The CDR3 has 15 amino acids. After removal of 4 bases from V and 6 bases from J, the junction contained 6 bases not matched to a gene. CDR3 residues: CASSPDRGRINEQFF. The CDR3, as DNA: TGTGCCAGCAGCCCGGACAGGGGGCGCATCAATGAGCAGTTCTTC.

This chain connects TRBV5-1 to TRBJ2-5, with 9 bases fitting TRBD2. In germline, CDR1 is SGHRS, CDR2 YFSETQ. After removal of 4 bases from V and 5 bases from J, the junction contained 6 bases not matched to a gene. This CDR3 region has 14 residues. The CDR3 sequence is CASSRGLARETQYF. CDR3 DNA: TGCGCCAGCAGCCGGGGACTAGCAAGGGAGACCCAGTACTTC.